This T cell receptor beta chain was identified in a study of OX40 agonist ivuxolimab in advanced cancers. About the research overall: Hepatocellular carcinoma, melanoma, renal cell or head and neck cancer occurred in dose-escalation patients. Two cutaneous melanoma patients and one hepatocellular carcinoma patient, three in all, had partial responses.

Sequencing used immunoSEQ multiplex PCR; TCRdb keeps in-frame clones, though not all of them. The sample yields about 58,000 clones, approximately 87% seen once. Germline CDR1 SNHLY, CDR2 FYNNEI. Trimming took 8 bases from V and 3 from J; bases not matched to a gene: 12. CDR3 size: 15 residues. The sample holds one count of this clone. Its antigen is currently unknown. Study findings and constraints: At 0.1 to 3.0 mg/kg and by week 6, clonal expansion occurred in CD4+ and CD8+ blood T cells.

Enrollment shut out patients with autoimmune disease history or systemic immunosuppression. The chain carries TRBV2 and TRBJ2-5; 7 nucleotides line up with TRBD2. The specimen comprised CD4+ or CD8+ T cells sorted from blood, sampled in a trial of the OX40 agonist ivuxolimab. The receptor's source is an adult with an advanced solid tumor such as melanoma, head and neck, liver or kidney cancer. CDR3 sequence reads: CASHPSSGHKETQYF. The CDR3 bases are TGTGCCAGCCATCCCTCTAGCGGACATAAAGAGACCCAGTACTTC.